The clone carrying this TCR beta chain was seen ten or more times. The source material, RNA transcripts, was used to amplify TCR beta CDR3 regions. RT-PCR in the first round (using the HTBI primer set) targeted the TCR CDR3. TCRdb fed the multiplex PCR reads into MiXCR, producing one record per CDR3 protein. The profile covers about 380,000 distinct CDR3 sequences, with around a sixth appearing a single time and 35% to 45% taken by the ten largest. The sample belongs to a study of T cells in Graves' hyperthyroidism and ophthalmopathy. Sequencing used blood. The receptor was isolated from a man aged 18 to 29 with Graves' ophthalmopathy.

The CDR3 spells CASSLSPGGNTEAFF. DNA of the CDR3: TGTGCCAGCAGCCTCTCTCCGGGGGGGAACACTGAAGCTTTCTTT. The rearrangement uses TRBV7-3 and TRBJ1-1, with a possible D match to TRBD1 (5 bases). Germline V lookup: CDR1 SGHTA, CDR2 FQGTGA. V was shortened by 5 bases and J by 1 base, with 14 bases between the two germline ends. CDR3 length equals 15 residues.